This is a list of T cell receptor beta chains from one sample in a study of OX40 agonist ivuxolimab in advanced cancers. TCRdb's copy holds only in-frame clones and misses some; the assay was immunoSEQ multiplex PCR. Of some 46,000 clones in the sample, about 89% are singletons; the top ten hold approximately 10%. The input for sequencing was CD4+ or CD8+ T cells sorted from blood, taken in a trial of the OX40 agonist ivuxolimab. All receptors derive from an adult with an advanced solid tumor such as melanoma, head and neck, liver or kidney cancer. Both conserved end residues are part of each CDR3. D genes are given only for firm matches.

v_call	j_call	cdr3_length	d_call	cdr3_aa	cdr3_nt
TRBV27	TRBJ2-7	14	TRBD1	CASSFWQGAYEQYF	TGTGCCAGCAGTTTTTGGCAGGGGGCCTACGAGCAGTACTTC
TRBV28	TRBJ2-7	14	NA	CASSFLGINYEQYF	TGTGCCAGCAGTTTTTTGGGAATCAACTACGAGCAGTACTTC
TRBV19	TRBJ2-1	15	TRBD2	CASSTWRRGDNEQFF	TGTGCCAGTAGTACGTGGCGCCGGGGGGACAATGAGCAGTTCTTC
TRBV30	TRBJ1-1	14	NA	CAWSVLGRDTEAFF	TGTGCCTGGAGTGTACTGGGGCGTGACACTGAAGCTTTCTTT
TRBV27	TRBJ1-1	12	NA	CASSNAIREAFF	TGTGCCAGCAGCAACGCTATCAGGGAAGCTTTCTTT
TRBV5-6	TRBJ2-1	14	NA	CASSPGGGFHEQFF	TGTGCCAGCAGCCCAGGGGGGGGCTTCCATGAGCAGTTCTTC
TRBV29-1	TRBJ2-2	15	NA	CSVEDLGRDAGELFF	TGCAGCGTTGAAGATCTCGGCAGGGACGCCGGGGAGCTGTTTTTT
TRBV9	TRBJ2-7	14	TRBD2	CASSFSGLDYEQYF	TGTGCCAGCAGCTTTTCGGGACTAGACTACGAGCAGTACTTC
TRBV14	TRBJ2-7	19	TRBD2	CASSHHETSGRARSYEQYF	TGTGCCAGCAGCCACCACGAGACTAGCGGGAGGGCCAGGTCCTACGAGCAGTACTTC
TRBV19	TRBJ2-5	13	NA	CASSIAAEETQYF	TGTGCCAGTAGTATAGCAGCGGAAGAGACCCAGTACTTC
TRBV7-2	TRBJ2-7	15	NA	CASSPSRQGLFEQYF	TGTGCCAGCAGCCCTAGCCGGCAGGGGCTTTTCGAGCAGTACTTC
TRBV4-1	TRBJ1-1	14	NA	CASSQGWGNTEAFF	TGCGCCAGCAGCCAAGGGTGGGGGAACACTGAAGCTTTCTTT